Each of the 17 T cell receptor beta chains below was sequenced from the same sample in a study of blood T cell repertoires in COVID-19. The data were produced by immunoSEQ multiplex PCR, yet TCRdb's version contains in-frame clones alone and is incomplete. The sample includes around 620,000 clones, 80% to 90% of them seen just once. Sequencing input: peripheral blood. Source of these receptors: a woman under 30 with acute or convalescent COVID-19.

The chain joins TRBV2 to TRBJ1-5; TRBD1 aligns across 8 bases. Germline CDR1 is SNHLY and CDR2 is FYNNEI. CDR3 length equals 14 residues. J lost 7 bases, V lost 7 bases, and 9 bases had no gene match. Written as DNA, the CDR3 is TGTGCCAGCACTAGTGGGGACAGGCGGCAGCCCCAGCATTTT. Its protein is CASTSGDRRQPQHF.

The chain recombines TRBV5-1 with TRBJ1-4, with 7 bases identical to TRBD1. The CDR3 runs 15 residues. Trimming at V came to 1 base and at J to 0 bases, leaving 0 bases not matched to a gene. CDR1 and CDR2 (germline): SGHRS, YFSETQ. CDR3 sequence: CASSLTGATNEKLFF. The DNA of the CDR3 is TGCGCCAGCAGCTTGACAGGGGCAACTAATGAAAAACTGTTTTTT.

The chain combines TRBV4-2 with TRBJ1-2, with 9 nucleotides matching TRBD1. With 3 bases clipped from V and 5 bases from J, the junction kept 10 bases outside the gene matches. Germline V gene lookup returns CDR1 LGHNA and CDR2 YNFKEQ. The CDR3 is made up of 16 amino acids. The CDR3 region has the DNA TGTGCCAGCAGCCACACAAGGGACAGGGTTCGTTATGGCTACACCTTC. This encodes CASSHTRDRVRYGYTF.

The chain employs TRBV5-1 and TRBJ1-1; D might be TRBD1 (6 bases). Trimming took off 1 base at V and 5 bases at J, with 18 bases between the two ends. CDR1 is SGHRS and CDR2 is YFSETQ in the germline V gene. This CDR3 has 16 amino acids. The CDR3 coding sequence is TGCGCCAGCAGCTTGCTTAAACTACAGGGTAAAACTGAAGCTTTCTTT. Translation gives CASSLLKLQGKTEAFF.

This chain's CDR3 is CASSNQGASNQPQHF. The CDR3 nucleotides are TGTGCCAGCAGTAATCAGGGGGCCAGTAATCAGCCCCAGCATTTT. The chain couples TRBV2 to TRBJ1-5; 8 nucleotides line up with TRBD1. With V trimmed by 5 bases and J by 4 bases, 7 bases remained unmatched. CDR1 is SNHLY and CDR2 is FYNNEI in the germline V gene. The CDR3 spans 15 residues.

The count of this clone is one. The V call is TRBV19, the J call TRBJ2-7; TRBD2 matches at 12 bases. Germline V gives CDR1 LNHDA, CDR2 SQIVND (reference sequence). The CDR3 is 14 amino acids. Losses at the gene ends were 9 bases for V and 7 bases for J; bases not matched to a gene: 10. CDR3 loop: CASTRTSGDGEQYF. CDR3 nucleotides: TGTGCCAGCACTCGGACTAGCGGGGACGGGGAGCAGTACTTC.

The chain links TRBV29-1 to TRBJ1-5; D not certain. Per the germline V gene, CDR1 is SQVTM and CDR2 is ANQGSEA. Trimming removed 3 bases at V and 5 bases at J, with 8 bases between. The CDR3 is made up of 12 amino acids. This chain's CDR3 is CSVELEDQPQHF. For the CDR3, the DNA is TGCAGCGTTGAGTTAGAGGATCAGCCCCAGCATTTT. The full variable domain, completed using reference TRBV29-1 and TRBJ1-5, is SAVISQKPSRDICQRGTSLTIQCQVDSQVTMMFWYRQQPGQSLTLIATANQGSEATYESGFVIDKFPISRPNLTFSTLTVSNMSPEDSSIYLCSVELEDQPQHFGDGTRLSIL.

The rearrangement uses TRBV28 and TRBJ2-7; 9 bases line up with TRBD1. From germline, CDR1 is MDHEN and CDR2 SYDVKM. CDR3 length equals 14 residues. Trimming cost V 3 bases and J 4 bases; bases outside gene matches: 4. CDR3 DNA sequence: TGTGCCAGCAGTTTGGACAGGGGACGGTACGAGCAGTACTTC. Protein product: CASSLDRGRYEQYF. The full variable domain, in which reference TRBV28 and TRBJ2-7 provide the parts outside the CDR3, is DVKVTQSSRYLVKRTGEKVFLECVQDMDHENMFWYRQDPGLGLRLIYFSYDVKMKEKGDIPEGYSVSREKKERFSLILESASTNQTSMYLCASSLDRGRYEQYFGPGTRLTVT.

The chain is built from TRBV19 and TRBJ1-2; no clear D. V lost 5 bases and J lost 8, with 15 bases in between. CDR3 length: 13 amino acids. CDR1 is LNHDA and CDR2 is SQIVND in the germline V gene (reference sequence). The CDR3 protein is CASSPWIDGGYTF. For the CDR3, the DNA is TGTGCCAGTAGTCCTTGGATAGACGGGGGCTACACCTTC.

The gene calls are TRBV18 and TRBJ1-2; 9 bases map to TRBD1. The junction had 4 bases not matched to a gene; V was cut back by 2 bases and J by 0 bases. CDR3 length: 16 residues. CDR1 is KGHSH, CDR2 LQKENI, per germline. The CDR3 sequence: CASSPGTGRSNYGYTF. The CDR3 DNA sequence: TGTGCCAGCTCACCAGGGACAGGGCGGTCTAACTATGGCTACACCTTC.

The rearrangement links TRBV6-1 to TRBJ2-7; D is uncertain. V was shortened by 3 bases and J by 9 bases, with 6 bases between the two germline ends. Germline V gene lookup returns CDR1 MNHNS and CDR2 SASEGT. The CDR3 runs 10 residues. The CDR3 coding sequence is TGTGCCAGCAGTGATGGGCGGCAGTACTTC. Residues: CASSDGRQYF.

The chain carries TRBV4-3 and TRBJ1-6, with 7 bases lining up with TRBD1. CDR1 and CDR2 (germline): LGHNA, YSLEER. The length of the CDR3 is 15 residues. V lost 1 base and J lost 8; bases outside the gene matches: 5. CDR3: CASSQAGQFDSPLHF. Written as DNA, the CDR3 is TGCGCCAGCAGCCAAGCGGGACAGTTTGATTCACCCCTCCACTTT.

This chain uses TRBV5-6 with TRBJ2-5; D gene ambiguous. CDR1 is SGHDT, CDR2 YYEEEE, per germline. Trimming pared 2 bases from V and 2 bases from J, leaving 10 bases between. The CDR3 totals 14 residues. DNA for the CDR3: TGTGCCAGCAGCTTAATTCCAGGACAAGAGACCCAGTACTTC. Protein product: CASSLIPGQETQYF.

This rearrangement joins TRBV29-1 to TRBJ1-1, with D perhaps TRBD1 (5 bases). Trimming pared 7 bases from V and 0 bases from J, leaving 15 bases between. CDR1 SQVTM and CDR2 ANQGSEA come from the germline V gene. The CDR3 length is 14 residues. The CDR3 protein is CSASGWPMNTEAFF. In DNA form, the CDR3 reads TGCAGCGCCTCAGGGTGGCCGATGAACACTGAAGCTTTCTTT.

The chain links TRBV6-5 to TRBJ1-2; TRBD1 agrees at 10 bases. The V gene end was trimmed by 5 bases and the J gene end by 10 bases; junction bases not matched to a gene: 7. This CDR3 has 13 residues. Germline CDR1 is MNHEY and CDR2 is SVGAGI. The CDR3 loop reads CASSPTGGASYTF. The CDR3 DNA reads TGTGCCAGCAGTCCGACAGGGGGCGCCTCCTACACCTTC.

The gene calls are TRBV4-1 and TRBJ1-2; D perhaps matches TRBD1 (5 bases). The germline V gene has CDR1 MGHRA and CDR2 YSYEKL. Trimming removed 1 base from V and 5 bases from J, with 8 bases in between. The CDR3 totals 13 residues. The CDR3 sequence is CASSQVGLYGYTF. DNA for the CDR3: TGCGCCAGCAGCCAAGTGGGACTTTATGGCTACACCTTC.

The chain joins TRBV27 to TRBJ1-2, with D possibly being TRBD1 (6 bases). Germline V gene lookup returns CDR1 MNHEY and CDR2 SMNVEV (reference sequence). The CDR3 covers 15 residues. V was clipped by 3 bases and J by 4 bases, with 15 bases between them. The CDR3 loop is CASSLDPQGLYGYTF. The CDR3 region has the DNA TGTGCCAGCAGTTTGGATCCCCAGGGGCTCTATGGCTACACCTTC.